This passage covers 29 T cell receptor beta chains from one sample sequenced in a study of T-cell reconstitution after alpha-beta-depleted transplantation in children. Preparation of the TCRbeta library used unique molecular identifiers. From the PCR reads, TCRdb called clonotypes with MiXCR, one entry per CDR3 protein. Of about a million distinct CDR3 sequences in the sample, around 30% were seen once. The material was PBMCs, mostly from graft donor cells, obtained 360 days after TCRalphabeta/CD19-depleted stem cell transplant. These receptors were collected from a boy less than two years old who had a stem cell transplant for SCID, so the T cells may come from the graft donor.

In its sample, this clonotype was seen a few times. This rearrangement joins TRBV11-2 to TRBJ2-3; TRBD2 matches 7 bases. V dropped 4 bases and J dropped 0; count of bases not matched to a gene: 13. Germline V CDR1 and CDR2: SGHAT, FQNNGV. The CDR3 consists of 18 residues. The CDR3 sequence is CASSSRIGLVSSTDTQYF. DNA of the CDR3: TGTGCCAGCAGCTCAAGGATCGGACTAGTGTCTAGCACAGATACGCAGTATTTT.

This rearrangement joins TRBV7-2 to TRBJ2-2, with D possibly matching TRBD1 (6 bases). Between the trimmed V and J ends, which lost 5 bases and 3 bases, there was a span of 13 bases. Germline V gene lookup returns CDR1 SGHTA and CDR2 FQGNSA. This CDR3 is 15 amino acids long. CDR3 in DNA: TGTGCCAGCAGCGTCAGACAGGTTCACACCGGGGAGCTGTTTTTT. This sequence encodes CASSVRQVHTGELFF.

This rearrangement joins TRBV5-1 to TRBJ2-7, with 8 bases fitting TRBD1. After removal of 0 bases from V and 2 bases from J, the junction contained 7 bases not matched to a gene. The germline V gene encodes CDR1 SGHRS and CDR2 YFSETQ. The CDR3 sequence is 16 residues long. CDR3 protein: CASSLVDRGAPYEQYF. The CDR3 coding sequence is TGCGCCAGCAGCTTGGTCGACAGGGGAGCCCCCTACGAGCAGTACTTC.

This chain joins TRBV20-1 and TRBJ1-1; D unresolved. Germline V gene data show CDR1 as DFQATT and CDR2 as SNEGSKA (reference sequence). This CDR3 contains 13 residues. Between the trimmed V and J ends, which lost 3 bases and 1 base, there was a span of 9 bases. The CDR3 DNA sequence: TGCAGTGCTAGGTCGCAATCGAACACTGAAGCTTTCTTT. Translated, it gives CSARSQSNTEAFF.

This rearrangement joins TRBV2 to TRBJ2-3; 11 nucleotides line up with TRBD1. Trimming took 8 bases from V and 4 from J; bases not matched to a gene: 5. Germline V lookup: CDR1 SNHLY, CDR2 FYNNEI. The CDR3 is 14 residues long. In nucleotides, the CDR3 is TGTGCCAGCGGCGGGACAGGGGGTCCAGATACGCAGTATTTT. This encodes CASGGTGGPDTQYF.

This sequence joins TRBV18 and TRBJ1-1; the match to TRBD1 covers 10 bases. The germline V gene has CDR1 KGHSH and CDR2 LQKENI. V dropped 1 base and J dropped 0; count of bases not matched to a gene: 5. The CDR3 loop spans 17 amino acids. The CDR3 spells CASSPLGQGSVNTEAFF. CDR3 sequence (DNA): TGTGCCAGCTCACCACTGGGACAGGGGTCGGTGAACACTGAAGCTTTCTTT.

The V call is TRBV5-1, the J call TRBJ2-5; D tentatively fits TRBD1 or TRBD2 (5 bases each). Germline V gives CDR1 SGHRS, CDR2 YFSETQ. CDR3 length equals 17 residues. V shed 2 bases and J shed 4 bases, with 21 bases lying between them. The CDR3 nucleotides are TGCGCCAGCAGCTTTCAGGGAAGCGGCCAATGGGGAGAGACCCAGTACTTC. It specifies CASSFQGSGQWGETQYF.

This clonotype was seen a handful of times. The chain uses TRBV24-1 and TRBJ2-3, with a weak D call TRBD2 (6 bases). The V gene's germline CDR1 is KGHDR and CDR2 SFDVKD. The CDR3 is made up of 15 amino acids. V lost 4 bases, J lost 4 bases, and 14 bases lay in between. The DNA of the CDR3 is TGTGCCACCAGTGACCCGGGACTGAAGCCAGATACGCAGTATTTT. Protein: CATSDPGLKPDTQYF.

This chain connects TRBV28 to TRBJ2-5; TRBD2 aligns across 10 bases. This CDR3 is 16 amino acids long. The V gene end was trimmed by 7 bases and the J gene end by 5 bases; junction bases not matched to a gene: 13. The germline V gene encodes CDR1 MDHEN and CDR2 SYDVKM. CDR3 DNA sequence: TGTGCCAGCACCACACTAGCGGGGTGGGGTTCGGAGACCCAGTACTTC. Its protein is CASTTLAGWGSETQYF.

V and J are TRBV5-1 and TRBJ2-1, with 11 bases identical to TRBD1. Germline V gene sequence: CDR1 SGHRS, CDR2 YFSETQ. The CDR3 totals 15 residues. V shed 5 bases and J 9 bases; nucleotides not matched to a gene: 10. CDR3 protein: CASSPGTGGPGEQFF. DNA of the CDR3: TGCGCCAGCAGTCCAGGGACAGGGGGTCCGGGTGAGCAGTTCTTC.

This clonotype has ten or more counts. This chain joins TRBV5-6 and TRBJ2-1; 10 nucleotides line up with TRBD2. The CDR3 consists of 16 residues. V gave up 2 bases and J gave up 4 bases; unmatched junction bases: 6. The germline V gene has CDR1 SGHDT and CDR2 YYEEEE. The DNA for the CDR3 is TGTGCCAGCAGCTTCCGATCGACTAGCGGGTACAATGAGCAGTTCTTC. Translation gives CASSFRSTSGYNEQFF.

This chain joins TRBV7-9 and TRBJ1-1; TRBD1 matches 8 bases. The CDR3 consists of 15 residues. Trimming took 4 bases from V and 4 from J; bases not matched to a gene: 8. The germline CDR1 and CDR2 sequences are SEHNR and FQNEAQ (reference sequence). CDR3 loop: CASSSRQGRSTEAFF. The CDR3 nucleotides read TGTGCCAGCAGCTCCCGACAGGGGAGGTCCACTGAAGCTTTCTTT.

The chain joins TRBV6-1 to TRBJ2-5; either TRBD1 or TRBD2 may fit D (6 bases each). CDR1 and CDR2 from the germline V gene are MNHNS and SASEGT. This CDR3 has 16 residues. Trimming pared 6 bases from V and 6 bases from J, leaving 23 bases between. CDR3 amino acids: CASSAQGGGPGKTQYF. The CDR3 DNA sequence: TGTGCCAGCAGCGCCCAAGGAGGGGGGCCGGGAAAGACCCAGTACTTC.

This clonotype was seen many times. This chain uses TRBV6-2 or TRBV6-3 with TRBJ1-2; D is perhaps TRBD1 (6 bases). The CDR3 has 13 residues. V was cut by 2 bases and J by 4 bases, with 8 bases left in between. The germline CDR1 and CDR2 sequences are MNHEY and SVGEGT. The DNA of the CDR3 is TGTGCCAGCAGTTACACAGGGAGCTATGGCTACACCTTC. This translates into CASSYTGSYGYTF.

Only a few counts were recorded for this clonotype. The rearrangement joins TRBV27 to TRBJ1-6; the match to TRBD1 covers 7 bases. Germline trimming cut 8 bases from V and 6 bases from J; bases unmatched to any gene: 10. This CDR3 contains 15 residues. Germline CDR1 and CDR2: MNHEY and SMNVEV (reference sequence). This CDR3 is CASRTLDRSNSPLHF. CDR3 DNA sequence: TGTGCCAGCCGGACGTTGGACAGGTCTAATTCACCCCTCCACTTT.

This clonotype was counted between two and nine times. The chain recombines TRBV29-1 with TRBJ2-7; no firm D call. The germline CDR1 and CDR2 sequences are SQVTM and ANQGSEA. V lost 7 bases and J 2 bases, leaving 15 bases between the germline ends. CDR3 length: 13 residues. The CDR3 DNA is TGCAGCGCCAAAAGATCACTCACCTACGAGCAGTACTTC. As protein: CSAKRSLTYEQYF.

This clonotype has only a few counts. The chain couples TRBV6-2 or TRBV6-3 to TRBJ1-1, with D uncertain. With 6 bases removed from V and 1 base from J, the gap between germline ends came to 9 bases. The CDR3 consists of 13 residues. CDR1 is MNHEY, CDR2 SVGEGT, per germline. The CDR3 sequence: CASRAAGNTEAFF. In DNA form, the CDR3 reads TGTGCCAGCAGGGCGGCAGGGAACACTGAAGCTTTCTTT.

The chain recombines TRBV27 with TRBJ2-3; D is unresolved. The CDR3 is 13 amino acids. Trimming left V 2 bases short and J 4 bases short, with 7 bases between. Per the germline V gene, CDR1 is MNHEY and CDR2 is SMNVEV (reference sequence). This chain's CDR3 is CASSLIPPDTQYF. The CDR3 DNA sequence: TGTGCCAGCAGTTTAATTCCTCCAGATACGCAGTATTTT.

This clonotype was counted a few times. The chain has TRBV20-1 and TRBJ2-1; D not resolved. This CDR3 is 15 amino acids long. From germline, CDR1 is DFQATT and CDR2 SNEGSKA (reference sequence). V lost 2 bases, J lost 1 base, and 12 bases lay in between. DNA for the CDR3: TGCAGTGCTAGATTGGGCTCACAGTCCTACAATGAGCAGTTCTTC. Its translation is CSARLGSQSYNEQFF.

V gene TRBV28 combines with J gene TRBJ2-1; 7 bases align to TRBD1. CDR3 length equals 15 residues. V trimming: 5 bases; J trimming: 3 bases; junction bases outside the gene matches: 7. Germline V CDR1 and CDR2: MDHEN, SYDVKM. CDR3 nucleotide sequence: TGTGCCAGCAGTAAATTCCGGGACAGCTACAATGAGCAGTTCTTC. Translation: CASSKFRDSYNEQFF.

This clonotype was observed a handful of times. The chain couples TRBV20-1 to TRBJ2-5, with TRBD2 matching over 11 bases. V was clipped by 8 bases and J by 4 bases; unmatched bases: 15. From germline, CDR1 is DFQATT and CDR2 SNEGSKA (reference sequence). The CDR3 spans 16 residues. The CDR3, as DNA: TGCAGTTCCAGAAAACCTAGCGGGGGGTTCCGAGAGACCCAGTACTTC. Its protein is CSSRKPSGGFRETQYF.

The chain links TRBV7-9 to TRBJ1-1, with D unclear. With 6 bases removed from V and 0 bases from J, the gap between germline ends came to 8 bases. CDR3 size: 13 residues. CDR1 is SEHNR, CDR2 FQNEAQ, per germline (reference sequence). In nucleotides, the CDR3 is TGTGCCAGCAGTTCTAACTTGAACACTGAAGCTTTCTTT. Translation gives CASSSNLNTEAFF.

The sample holds a few counts of this clonotype. This chain connects TRBV12-3 or TRBV12-4 to TRBJ2-1; possibly TRBD2 for D (6 bases). Trimming removed 0 bases at V and 9 bases at J, with 9 bases between. The CDR3 has 13 residues. The CDR3 reads CASSLARRGEQFF. Here the CDR3 DNA reads TGTGCCAGCAGTTTAGCCAGGCGGGGTGAGCAGTTCTTC.

This clonotype was seen only a few times. The chain employs TRBV28 and TRBJ1-4; the D is unclear. The CDR3 length is 13 residues. V lost 3 bases and J lost 1, with 3 bases in between. Germline V gene sequence: CDR1 MDHEN, CDR2 SYDVKM. The CDR3 DNA reads as TGTGCCAGCAGTTTCGGAACTAATGAAAAACTGTTTTTT. It encodes CASSFGTNEKLFF.

The table lists this clonotype with a few counts. This chain links TRBV5-1 with TRBJ2-3, with D tentatively TRBD1 or TRBD2 (6 bases each). The ends were cut back, 4 bases at V and 1 base at J, with 16 bases in the middle. CDR1 and CDR2 (germline): SGHRS, YFSETQ. This CDR3 is 16 amino acids long. The CDR3 bases are TGCGCCAGCAGCCCCGTTGGAGGGGGTGGCACAGATACGCAGTATTTT. This translates into CASSPVGGGGTDTQYF.

This clonotype was seen many times. The V gene is TRBV5-1, the J gene TRBJ2-5, with 9 bases fitting TRBD1. The V gene's germline CDR1 is SGHRS and CDR2 YFSETQ. With 7 bases clipped from V and 4 bases from J, the junction kept 8 bases outside the gene matches. The CDR3 has 14 residues. The CDR3 is CASGPWGQGETQYF. The CDR3 coding sequence is TGCGCCAGCGGCCCGTGGGGACAGGGAGAGACCCAGTACTTC.

Written as DNA, the CDR3 is TGTGCCAGCAGCCCTAGGGTGGGCACAGATACGCAGTATTTT. Residues: CASSPRVGTDTQYF. The genes are TRBV7-2 and TRBJ2-3; D is undetermined. The ends were cut back, 5 bases at V and 1 base at J, with 10 bases in the middle. The CDR3 consists of 14 residues. Germline CDR1 and CDR2: SGHTA and FQGNSA. The entire variable domain, with the rest obtained from reference TRBV7-2 and TRBJ2-3, is as follows: GAGVSQSPSNKVTEKGKDVELRCDPISGHTALYWYRQSLGQGLEFLIYFQGNSAPDKSGLPSDRFSAERTGGSVSTLTIQRTQQEDSAVYLCASSPRVGTDTQYFGPGTRLTVL.

This clonotype has ten or more counts. The chain uses TRBV5-1 and TRBJ2-1, with 11 bases aligning to TRBD2. Losses at the gene ends were 4 bases for V and 5 bases for J; bases not matched to a gene: 5. Germline V gene lookup returns CDR1 SGHRS and CDR2 YFSETQ. The CDR3 runs 15 residues. Here the CDR3 DNA reads TGCGCCAGCAGCCCAACTAGCGGGGGTAACAATGAGCAGTTCTTC. Its protein is CASSPTSGGNNEQFF. The variable domain in full, with the rest retrieved from reference TRBV5-1 and TRBJ2-1, is KAGVTQTPRYLIKTRGQQVTLSCSPISGHRSVSWYQQTPGQGLQFLFEYFSETQRNKGNFPGRFSGRQFSNSRSEMNVSTLELGDSALYLCASSPTSGGNNEQFFGPGTRLTVL.

This clonotype came up a few times. The chain couples TRBV15 to TRBJ2-5; D remains unclear. Germline V gene lookup returns CDR1 LNHNV and CDR2 YYDKDF (reference sequence). Trimming shortened V by 0 bases and J by 5 bases, and 7 bases separated the two germline ends. The CDR3 consists of 13 residues. The CDR3 region is CATSRESVETQYF. The DNA for the CDR3 is TGTGCCACCAGCAGAGAATCTGTGGAGACCCAGTACTTC.